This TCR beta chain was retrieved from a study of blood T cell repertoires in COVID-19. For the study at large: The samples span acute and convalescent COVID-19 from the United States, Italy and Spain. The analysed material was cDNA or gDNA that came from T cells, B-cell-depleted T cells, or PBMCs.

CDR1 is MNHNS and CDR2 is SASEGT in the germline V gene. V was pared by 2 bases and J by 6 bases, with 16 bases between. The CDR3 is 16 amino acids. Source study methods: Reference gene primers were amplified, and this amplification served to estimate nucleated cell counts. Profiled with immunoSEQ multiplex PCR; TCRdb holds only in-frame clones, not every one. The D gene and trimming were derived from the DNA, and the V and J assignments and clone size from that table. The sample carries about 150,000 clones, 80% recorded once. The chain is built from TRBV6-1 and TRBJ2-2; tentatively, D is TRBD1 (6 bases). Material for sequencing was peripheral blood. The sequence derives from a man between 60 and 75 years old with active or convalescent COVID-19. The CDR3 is CASSELGRGKAGELFF. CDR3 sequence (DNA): TGTGCCAGCAGTGAACTGGGCAGGGGAAAGGCCGGGGAGCTGTTTTTT.